These 6 T cell receptor beta chains were sequenced from one sample in a study of blood T cell repertoires in COVID-19. Produced via immunoSEQ multiplex PCR; TCRdb's table is partial and in-frame only. The repertoire holds 80,000 to 100,000 clones, with around 72% as singletons. Sequencing was performed on peripheral blood. These receptors were collected from a man in his 70s with COVID-19, enrolled during active disease.

CDR3 coding DNA: TGTGCCAGCATCCGGACAGGTTTGGTCTATGGCTACACCTTC. The encoded protein is CASIRTGLVYGYTF. The J gene is TRBJ1-2, the V gene TRBV6-5, with 7 bases matching TRBD1. V shed 7 bases and J 4 bases; nucleotides not matched to a gene: 9. The CDR3 has 14 amino acids. The germline V gene encodes CDR1 MNHEY and CDR2 SVGAGI.

The chain uses TRBV19 and TRBJ2-1, with 7 bases aligning to TRBD1. Germline CDR1 reads LNHDA; CDR2 reads SQIVND (reference sequence). The CDR3 is 14 residues long. V gave up 7 bases and J gave up 4 bases; unmatched junction bases: 7. The CDR3 sequence: CASKDRIPYNEQFF. CDR3 sequence (DNA): TGTGCCAGTAAGGACAGGATACCTTACAATGAGCAGTTCTTC.

The DNA for the CDR3 is TGTGCCAGTAGTATATTTGGACTAGCGGGAGTCGAGCAGTACTTC. This translates into CASSIFGLAGVEQYF. This chain joins TRBV19 and TRBJ2-7, with 13 bases identical to TRBD2. This CDR3 is 15 amino acids long. The junction had 4 bases not matched to a gene; V was cut back by 2 bases and J by 6 bases. The V gene's germline CDR1 is LNHDA and CDR2 SQIVND (reference sequence).

This clone has just one count. The genes are TRBV7-2 and TRBJ1-3; D gene ambiguous. This CDR3 comprises 17 residues. Trimming left V 1 base short and J 2 bases short, with 15 bases between. Looked up from germline, CDR1 is SGHTA and CDR2 is FQGNSA. This CDR3 is CASSLGLRGGAGNTIYF. The CDR3 region has the DNA TGTGCCAGCAGCTTAGGGCTTAGAGGCGGGGCTGGAAACACCATATATTTT.

This clone was recorded only once. The J gene is TRBJ2-2, the V gene TRBV5-1; the D gene is possibly TRBD1 (6 bases). Germline V CDR1 and CDR2: SGHRS, YFSETQ. V gave up 4 bases and J gave up 5 bases, with 12 bases separating them. The CDR3 length is 14 residues. CDR3 loop: CASSQSTGTGELFF. The DNA of the CDR3 is TGCGCCAGCAGCCAAAGTACAGGGACCGGGGAGCTGTTTTTT.

This sequence joins TRBV9 and TRBJ2-2, with D possibly being TRBD2 (5 bases). Germline CDR1 and CDR2: SGDLS and YYNGEE. This CDR3 is 16 amino acids long. The V end lost 3 bases, the J end lost 5 bases, and 17 bases lay between the germline ends. CDR3 DNA sequence: TGTGCCAGCAGCGCCCGTAGCGCCGCCGGGACCGGGGAGCTGTTTTTT. As protein: CASSARSAAGTGELFF.